One and the same sample provided the 26 T cell receptor beta chains below, sequenced in a study of T cell responses to AZD1222 COVID-19 vaccine. This table comes from immunoSEQ multiplex PCR, and its TCRdb copy is limited to in-frame clones, with some not included. The sample shows about 80,000 clones, about nine tenths of them seen only once. Sequences were derived from peripheral blood, sampled on day 0 of AZD1222 vaccination. Source of these receptors: an adult in good health.

This clone was observed a handful of times. The DNA of the CDR3 is TGTGCCAGTAGTCGACAGGGGAACACTAATGAAAAACTGTTTTTT. Translating it yields CASSRQGNTNEKLFF. The chain has TRBV19 and TRBJ1-4, with TRBD1 matching 8 bases. CDR3 length: 15 amino acids. Germline V gene data show CDR1 as LNHDA and CDR2 as SQIVND (reference sequence). Losses at the gene ends were 5 bases for V and 2 bases for J; bases not matched to a gene: 4.

This sequence joins TRBV11-2 and TRBJ1-6, with D unclear. The CDR3 loop spans 15 amino acids. Trimming shortened V by 3 bases and J by 6 bases, and 12 bases separated the two germline ends. CDR1 is SGHAT and CDR2 is FQNNGV in the germline V gene. The CDR3 region is CASSLDPPPNSPLHF. CDR3 in DNA: TGTGCCAGCAGCTTGGACCCCCCCCCTAATTCACCCCTCCACTTT.

This clone appeared once. Written as DNA, the CDR3 is TGTGCCAGCGAGTGGGACTATGGCTACACCTTC. Residues: CASEWDYGYTF. The chain combines TRBV28 with TRBJ1-2; D gene ambiguous. Per germline, CDR1 MDHEN and CDR2 SYDVKM. V lost 8 bases to trimming and J lost 3 bases, with 7 bases between them. The CDR3 has 11 amino acids.

As concerns this clone: The germline gene is not matched at one end of the junction; a read error may be the cause. The J gene is TRBJ1-2, the V gene TRBV7-8; 8 bases map to TRBD1. Germline lookup yields CDR1 SGHVS and CDR2 FQNEAQ. This CDR3 has 14 amino acids. CDR3 DNA: TGTGCCAGCAGCTTATCGACAGGGGCCCCCGTAGGGCTTTTC. Translation: CASSLSTGAPVGLF.

About this clone itself: At one end, the junction sequence differs from germline, possibly due to a read error. At the DNA level, this CDR3 is encoded by other sequences in the same sample as well. The chain couples TRBV24-1 to TRBJ2-7; D is possibly TRBD1 (5 bases). Germline CDR1 is KGHDR and CDR2 is SFDVKD. The CDR3 runs to 11 residues. In nucleotides, the CDR3 is TGTGCCACCGGGCAGGGCTACGAGCAATACTTC. Protein product: CATGQGYEQYF.

The V and J genes are TRBV9 and TRBJ1-1; 7 bases match TRBD1. With 4 bases clipped from V and 4 bases from J, the junction kept 4 bases outside the gene matches. This CDR3 region has 13 residues. CDR1 and CDR2 (germline): SGDLS, YYNGEE. The DNA for the CDR3 is TGTGCCAGCAGCTCGGGACAGACCACTGAAGCTTTCTTT. It yields the protein CASSSGQTTEAFF.

The chain recombines TRBV4-1 with TRBJ2-7; TRBD2 aligns across 11 bases. CDR1 MGHRA and CDR2 YSYEKL come from the germline V gene. Losses at the gene ends were 7 bases for V and 7 bases for J; bases not matched to a gene: 21. The CDR3 has 18 residues. CDR3 protein: CASTPEQLAGGLIGEQYF. In nucleotides, the CDR3 is TGCGCCAGCACCCCCGAGCAGCTAGCGGGAGGCCTCATTGGGGAGCAGTACTTC.

This clone was seen once. The chain is built from TRBV19 and TRBJ2-3, with 13 bases fitting TRBD2. Germline-derived CDR1 and CDR2 are LNHDA and SQIVND (reference sequence). This CDR3 region has 16 residues. V was pared by 6 bases and J by 3 bases, with 6 bases of the junction left unmatched. CDR3 in DNA: TGTGCCAGTAGAACTAGCGGGAGGGGTCGGACAGATACGCAGTATTTT. The encoded protein is CASRTSGRGRTDTQYF. Full variable domain (outside the CDR3, taken from reference TRBV19 and TRBJ2-3): DGGITQSPKYLFRKEGQNVTLSCEQNLNHDAMYWYRQDPGQGLRLIYYSQIVNDFQKGDIAEGYSVSREKKESFPLTVTSAQKNPTAFYLCASRTSGRGRTDTQYFGPGTRLTVL.

This clone was counted a single time. J is TRBJ1-1 and V is TRBV15; TRBD1 might be the D (6 bases). The CDR3 sequence is 18 residues long. V was cut by 0 bases and J by 3 bases, with 20 bases left in between. Germline V gene data show CDR1 as LNHNV and CDR2 as YYDKDF (reference sequence). The CDR3 bases are TGTGCCACCAGCAGAGATCTTACCCGGGGGCGGGAGCACACTGAAGCTTTCTTT. Translated, it gives CATSRDLTRGREHTEAFF.

The chain recombines TRBV28 with TRBJ2-4; unclear D gene. Deletions cut 4 bases from V and 7 bases from J, with 17 bases between. The CDR3 is made up of 15 amino acids. CDR1 is MDHEN, CDR2 SYDVKM, per germline. CDR3 bases: TGTGCCAGCAGTTCGATAGACTCATCCGGGAACATTCAGTACTTC. Translation gives CASSSIDSSGNIQYF. Filled out from reference TRBV28 and TRBJ2-4, the complete variable domain reads DVKVTQSSRYLVKRTGEKVFLECVQDMDHENMFWYRQDPGLGLRLIYFSYDVKMKEKGDIPEGYSVSREKKERFSLILESASTNQTSMYLCASSSIDSSGNIQYFGAGTRLSVL.

This sequence joins TRBV11-3 and TRBJ2-1; D call uncertain. The CDR3 sequence is 13 residues long. V lost 0 bases, J lost 5 bases, and 5 bases lay in between. Looked up from germline, CDR1 is SGHNT and CDR2 is YENEEA. The CDR3 DNA sequence: TGTGCCAGCAGCTTAGAGAATGACAATGAGCAGTTCTTC. Its protein is CASSLENDNEQFF.

J is TRBJ1-2 and V is TRBV18; perhaps TRBD1 as D (5 bases). CDR1 and CDR2 (germline): KGHSH, LQKENI. Trimming left V 3 bases short and J 6 bases short, with 14 bases between. CDR3 length equals 14 residues. The CDR3 sequence: CASSPAVGEDGYTF. The CDR3 bases are TGTGCCAGCTCACCGGCGGTAGGGGAAGATGGCTACACCTTC.

J is TRBJ1-3 and V is TRBV19, with D possibly matching TRBD1 (6 bases). This CDR3 is built from 17 residues. The V end lost 7 bases, the J end lost 0 bases, and 19 bases lay between the germline ends. Germline V lookup: CDR1 LNHDA, CDR2 SQIVND (reference sequence). The CDR3 region is CASNRDPGQISGNTIYF. The DNA for the CDR3 is TGTGCCAGTAACCGAGATCCGGGACAAATCTCTGGAAACACCATATATTTT.

The chain recombines TRBV18 with TRBJ2-3; 9 nucleotides line up with TRBD2. Trimming took 0 bases from V and 0 from J; bases not matched to a gene: 7. The germline CDR1 and CDR2 sequences are KGHSH and LQKENI. This CDR3 is 18 amino acids long. The CDR3 DNA follows: TGTGCCAGCTCACCACCAAATCCTAGCGGGGCTAGCACAGATACGCAGTATTTT. Residues: CASSPPNPSGASTDTQYF. Filled out from reference TRBV18 and TRBJ2-3, the complete variable domain reads NAGVMQNPRHLVRRRGQEARLRCSPMKGHSHVYWYRQLPEEGLKFMVYLQKENIIDESGMPKERFSAEFPKEGPSILRIQQVVRGDSAAYFCASSPPNPSGASTDTQYFGPGTRLTVL.

The rearrangement links TRBV6-5 to TRBJ1-2, with TRBD1 matching over 9 bases. Germline trimming cut 6 bases from V and 5 bases from J; bases unmatched to any gene: 7. The CDR3 sequence is 14 residues long. Germline V lookup: CDR1 MNHEY, CDR2 SVGAGI. The CDR3 sequence: CASRRIDRGYGYTF. CDR3 in DNA: TGTGCCAGCAGACGCATTGACAGGGGGTATGGCTACACCTTC.

This clone was seen just once. The chain carries TRBV27 and TRBJ1-6; D may be TRBD1 (6 bases). Trimming took 9 bases from V and 9 from J, leaving 15 bases between them. CDR3 length equals 13 residues. Germline V gives CDR1 MNHEY, CDR2 SMNVEV (reference sequence). CDR3 residues: CASSSQGTSPLHF. CDR3 sequence (DNA): TGTGCCAGTTCCTCACAGGGTACTTCACCCCTCCACTTT.

This clone appeared a few times. This chain joins TRBV29-1 and TRBJ1-3; D is ambiguous. V lost 0 bases and J 3 bases, leaving 3 bases between the germline ends. CDR3 length: 12 residues. In germline, CDR1 is SQVTM, CDR2 ANQGSEA. The CDR3 here is CSVEDGGNTIYF. CDR3 DNA sequence: TGCAGCGTTGAAGACGGTGGAAACACCATATATTTT.

This chain links TRBV5-8 with TRBJ1-1, with 7 nucleotides matching TRBD1. The V gene end was trimmed by 4 bases and the J gene end by 7 bases; junction bases not matched to a gene: 10. Germline CDR1 reads SGHTS; CDR2 reads YDEGEE. This CDR3 is 14 amino acids long. CDR3 protein: CASSLDFRDSEAFF. In DNA, the CDR3 is TGTGCCAGCAGCCTGGATTTCCGGGACAGTGAAGCTTTCTTT.

The rearrangement links TRBV18 to TRBJ2-5, with a weak D call TRBD2 (6 bases). Trimming removed 6 bases from V and 4 bases from J, with 15 bases in between. CDR1 is KGHSH and CDR2 is LQKENI in the germline V gene. This CDR3 spans 14 amino acids. CDR3 DNA: TGTGCCAGCTCGGGAGCGGGCTCGGGAGAGACCCAGTACTTC. Encoded protein: CASSGAGSGETQYF.

This clone was found once. The V gene is TRBV7-9, the J gene TRBJ1-2, with TRBD1 matching over 9 bases. This CDR3 is built from 13 residues. CDR1 is SEHNR and CDR2 is FQNEAQ in the germline V gene (reference sequence). The junction had 7 bases not matched to a gene; V was cut back by 6 bases and J by 8 bases. The CDR3 sequence: CASSPTGGTGYTF. CDR3 nucleotides: TGTGCCAGCAGTCCGACAGGGGGTACGGGCTACACCTTC.

The chain joins TRBV5-4 to TRBJ2-2; D remains ambiguous. This CDR3 has 15 residues. The germline V gene has CDR1 SGHNT and CDR2 YYREEE (reference sequence). Trimming took 1 base from V and 0 from J, leaving 7 bases between them. CDR3 nucleotide sequence: TGTGCCAGCAGCTTGACGCGCGCGAACACCGGGGAGCTGTTTTTT. This translates into CASSLTRANTGELFF. Complete variable domain (other parts from reference TRBV5-4 and TRBJ2-2): ETGVTQSPTHLIKTRGQQVTLRCSSQSGHNTVSWYQQALGQGPQFIFQYYREEENGRGNFPPRFSGLQFPNYSSELNVNALELDDSALYLCASSLTRANTGELFFGEGSRLTVL.

The V gene is TRBV7-9, the J gene TRBJ2-1; D is tentatively TRBD1 or TRBD2 (5 bases each). With 6 bases removed from V and 0 bases from J, the gap between germline ends came to 12 bases. This CDR3 spans 15 amino acids. Germline lookup yields CDR1 SEHNR and CDR2 FQNEAQ (reference sequence). CDR3 bases: TGTGCCAGCAGGGGGGATGACAGCTCCTACAATGAGCAGTTCTTC. It yields the protein CASRGDDSSYNEQFF.

The chain joins TRBV15 to TRBJ2-6; D might be TRBD1 (6 bases). Germline assignment: CDR1 LNHNV and CDR2 YYDKDF (reference sequence). This CDR3 comprises 18 residues. Trimming removed 4 bases at V and 0 bases at J, with 16 bases between. The CDR3, as DNA: TGTGCCACCAGCACGATACAGGGCTCCCCCTCTGGGGCCAACGTCCTGACTTTC. Its protein is CATSTIQGSPSGANVLTF.

Only one count was recorded for this clone. The chain recombines TRBV6-5 with TRBJ1-2, with D uncertain. The CDR3 sequence is 10 residues long. The germline V gene has CDR1 MNHEY and CDR2 SVGAGI. V was clipped by 8 bases and J by 5 bases, with 6 bases between them. The DNA for the CDR3 is TGTGCCAGCCTTTATTATGGCTACACCTTC. Its translation is CASLYYGYTF.

The V and J genes are TRBV6-5 and TRBJ2-7; possibly TRBD1 for D (6 bases). CDR1 and CDR2 (germline): MNHEY, SVGAGI. The V gene lost 6 bases and the J gene lost 2 bases, with 14 bases spanning the gap. The CDR3 extends over 14 amino acids. CDR3 amino acids: CASSQDRPTYEQYF. CDR3 bases: TGTGCCAGCAGCCAGGACAGACCCACCTACGAGCAGTACTTC.

This chain uses TRBV19 with TRBJ2-2, with TRBD2 identical over 14 bases. Germline CDR1 LNHDA, CDR2 SQIVND (reference sequence). CDR3 length equals 16 residues. V was clipped by 7 bases and J by 14 bases; unmatched bases: 15. Written as DNA, the CDR3 is TGTGCCAGTAATGGGAGGGGACTAGCGGGAGAAAAGCGACTGTTTTTT. It specifies CASNGRGLAGEKRLFF.